The 11 T cell receptor beta chains below come from one sample, sequenced in a study of human T cells and chemical hapten exposure. The time point is: patch test 1, 2 weeks after DPC sensitization. Treatment defined: therapeutic diphenylcyclopropenone sensitization with weekly scalp DPC. TCRdb reanalysed the RACE reads using MiXCR and keeps one entry per CDR3 protein. Of tens of thousands of distinct CDR3 sequences listed, about 9.4% were seen once; the top ten hold 3.3%. The material was whole blood, obtained in connection with sensitization to the hapten diphenylcyclopropenone (DPC). The receptors come from a woman in her forties with alopecia areata. Some clones in this sample may be carry-over from other donors' samples.

Many counts were recorded for this clonotype. The chain uses TRBV4-3 and TRBJ2-3; D possibly corresponds to TRBD2 (5 bases). Trimming removed 0 bases at V and 4 bases at J, with 14 bases between. The length of the CDR3 is 16 residues. Germline CDR1 is LGHNA and CDR2 is YSLEER. The CDR3 region has the DNA TGCGCCAGCAGCCAAGACAGGCGGGTTGGCCCAGATACGCAGTATTTT. Translation: CASSQDRRVGPDTQYF.

This clonotype has a count of ten or more. The gene calls are TRBV7-2 and TRBJ2-7, with D unresolved. The CDR3 extends over 13 amino acids. Germline assignment: CDR1 SGHTA and CDR2 FQGNSA. V was shortened by 1 base and J by 0 bases, with 4 bases between the two germline ends. Here the CDR3 reads CASSLVLSYEQYF. The DNA for the CDR3 is TGTGCCAGCAGCTTAGTTCTCTCCTACGAGCAGTACTTC.

V gene TRBV11-1 combines with J gene TRBJ2-4, with 7 bases identical to TRBD1. This CDR3 comprises 13 residues. Germline V gives CDR1 SGHAT, CDR2 FQDESV (reference sequence). Germline trimming cut 3 bases from V and 10 bases from J; bases unmatched to any gene: 6. This CDR3 is CASSLEDRAIQYF. In nucleotides, the CDR3 is TGTGCCAGCAGCTTGGAAGACAGGGCAATTCAGTACTTC.

This clonotype occurred many times. This rearrangement joins TRBV7-9 to TRBJ2-3; 8 nucleotides match TRBD2. Germline V lookup: CDR1 SEHNR, CDR2 FQNEAQ (reference sequence). V dropped 0 bases and J dropped 6; count of bases not matched to a gene: 11. There are 17 residues in the CDR3. The CDR3 sequence is CASSLAAASGRLDTQYF. As DNA, the CDR3 is TGTGCCAGCAGCTTAGCCGCGGCTAGCGGGCGTCTGGATACGCAGTATTTT.

This clonotype was counted only a few times. The chain couples TRBV5-6 to TRBJ2-5; possible D gene TRBD2, 6 bases. Looked up from germline, CDR1 is SGHDT and CDR2 is YYEEEE. This CDR3 spans 18 amino acids. Trimming removed 2 bases at V and 1 base at J, with 21 bases between. Written as DNA, the CDR3 is TGTGCCAGCAGCTTTGTTCAGATTTTGGGACTCAGCCAAGAGACCCAGTACTTC. Its translation: CASSFVQILGLSQETQYF.

This clonotype has at least ten counts. The rearrangement uses TRBV27 and TRBJ1-1; 10 nucleotides agree with TRBD1. Germline values: CDR1 MNHEY, CDR2 SMNVEV (reference sequence). V dropped 4 bases and J dropped 6; count of bases not matched to a gene: 5. CDR3 size: 14 residues. The CDR3 loop reads CASSWGQGPPEAFF. Here the CDR3 DNA reads TGTGCCAGCAGTTGGGGACAGGGGCCGCCTGAAGCTTTCTTT.

This clonotype was detected only a few times. The rearrangement uses TRBV7-2 and TRBJ2-7; unclear D gene. This CDR3 region has 14 residues. The V gene's germline CDR1 is SGHTA and CDR2 FQGNSA. The germline V and J ends were trimmed by 1 base and 2 bases, with 9 bases remaining between them. The CDR3 coding sequence is TGTGCCAGCAGCTTAGGCAGGCAAACCTACGAGCAGTACTTC. Protein: CASSLGRQTYEQYF. Using reference TRBV7-2 and TRBJ2-7 for the parts outside the CDR3, the full variable domain is GAGVSQSPSNKVTEKGKDVELRCDPISGHTALYWYRQSLGQGLEFLIYFQGNSAPDKSGLPSDRFSAERTGGSVSTLTIQRTQQEDSAVYLCASSLGRQTYEQYFGPGTRLTVT.

This clonotype was counted many times. The rearrangement joins TRBV6-2 or TRBV6-3 to TRBJ2-7; D gene unclear. The CDR3 spans 14 residues. Deletions cut 6 bases from V and 0 bases from J, with 12 bases between. Germline CDR1 reads MNHEY; CDR2 reads SVGEGT. For the CDR3, the DNA is TGTGCCAGCAGACTCGGTCCCCTCTCCTACGAGCAGTACTTC. Translated: CASRLGPLSYEQYF.

J is TRBJ1-2 and V is TRBV6-5; D gene ambiguous. This CDR3 is 14 amino acids long. V gave up 2 bases and J gave up 1 base, with 8 bases separating them. CDR1 and CDR2 from the germline V gene are MNHEY and SVGAGI. The CDR3 reads CASSYGWDNYGYTF. CDR3 DNA: TGTGCCAGCAGTTACGGTTGGGATAACTATGGCTACACCTTC.

The J gene is TRBJ2-1, the V gene TRBV9, with no clear D. The length of the CDR3 is 12 residues. CDR1 is SGDLS, CDR2 YYNGEE, per germline. V was cut by 3 bases and J by 9 bases, with 10 bases left in between. DNA of the CDR3: TGTGCCAGCAGCGCCTTTACGGGTGAGCAGTTCTTC. Translated, it gives CASSAFTGEQFF. The variable domain in full, with the rest retrieved from reference TRBV9 and TRBJ2-1, is DSGVTQTPKHLITATGQRVTLRCSPRSGDLSVYWYQQSLDQGLQFLIQYYNGEERAKGNILERFSAQQFPDLHSELNLSSLELGDSALYFCASSAFTGEQFFGPGTRLTVL.

This clonotype was observed many times. This chain joins TRBV19 and TRBJ2-1, with TRBD1 identical over 12 bases. With 6 bases clipped from V and 6 bases from J, the junction kept 6 bases outside the gene matches. Per the germline V gene, CDR1 is LNHDA and CDR2 is SQIVND (reference sequence). The CDR3 extends over 15 amino acids. In DNA, the CDR3 is TGTGCCAGTAGAACCGGGACAGGGGGCTCCAATGAGCAGTTCTTC. This codes for CASRTGTGGSNEQFF.